This T cell receptor (beta chain) was sequenced during a study of Graves' ophthalmopathy and Graves' hyperthyroidism. Study conclusions and caveats: With approximately 88% sensitivity and more than 75% specificity, a 13-signature model separated ophthalmopathy from stable hyperthyroidism. Most expanded thyroid clonotypes above 0.001 frequency also appeared in blood.

TCR beta CDR3 amplification used RNA transcripts. After a first-round RT-PCR with HTBI primers, a second-round multiplex PCR was run. TCRdb called the multiplex PCR reads again in MiXCR, with one record for every CDR3 protein. The sample shows 200,000 to 250,000 distinct CDR3 sequences, around 28% of them seen only once. As concerns this clonotype: The antigen remains undetermined.

Trimming pared 2 bases from V and 4 bases from J, leaving 14 bases between. CDR3 length equals 15 residues. Germline loops: CDR1 MNHNS, CDR2 SASEGT. Source material: peripheral blood. This chain joins TRBV6-1 and TRBJ2-5; no definite D call. This clonotype was obtained from a man in his fifties or sixties with Graves' ophthalmopathy. The CDR3 DNA follows: TGTGCCAGCAGTGAAAGGCCCGCTCCGGGAGAGACCCAGTACTTC. As protein: CASSERPAPGETQYF.